These 5 T cell receptor beta chains were sequenced from one sample in a study of control samples from healthy donors and cancer patients. Libraries were prepared by immunoSEQ multiplex PCR; TCRdb keeps only in-frame clonotypes and omits some of them. The sample records more than 95,000 clones, around 87% being singletons. Sequenced sample: blood. These TCRs come from a man aged 40-49 years in good health.

The chain has TRBV25-1 and TRBJ2-1; D gene unclear. Trimming left V 2 bases short and J 6 bases short, with 8 bases between. From germline, CDR1 is MGHDK and CDR2 SYGVNS. The CDR3 runs to 13 residues. The chain's CDR3 is CASSERTGNEQFF. CDR3 DNA sequence: TGTGCCAGCAGTGAACGTACGGGCAATGAGCAGTTCTTC.

The chain recombines TRBV5-3 with TRBJ1-2; 7 bases agree with TRBD1. TRBV5-3 is assigned to the ORF class and has an uncertain function. J gave up 6 bases and V 4 bases, and 9 bases lay outside the gene matches. This CDR3 is built from 14 residues. The CDR3 spells CARSGKGTDDGYTF. CDR3 sequence (DNA): TGTGCCAGAAGCGGGAAGGGGACAGACGATGGCTACACCTTC.

V is TRBV18 and J is TRBJ1-6; unclear D gene. Between the trimmed V and J ends, which lost 1 base and 5 bases, there was a span of 9 bases. The germline CDR1 and CDR2 sequences are KGHSH and LQKENI. This CDR3 has 15 amino acids. CDR3 sequence: CASSPQGWDNSPLHF. The CDR3 DNA sequence: TGTGCCAGCTCACCACAGGGCTGGGATAATTCACCCCTCCACTTT.

V and J are TRBV7-9 and TRBJ1-3; 7 nucleotides line up with TRBD1. Trimming took 4 bases from V and 2 from J; bases not matched to a gene: 5. The germline gives CDR1 SEHNR, CDR2 FQNEAQ (reference sequence). CDR3 length: 15 residues. In DNA, the CDR3 is TGTGCCAGCAGCTCCCCTGACAGGGCTGGAAACACCATATATTTT. Amino acids: CASSSPDRAGNTIYF.

This chain uses TRBV12-3 or TRBV12-4 with TRBJ1-2; D is uncertain. V was trimmed by 4 bases and J by 6 bases, leaving 9 bases between them. This CDR3 is 12 amino acids long. CDR3 amino acids: CASSYSGNGYTF. Here the CDR3 DNA reads TGTGCCAGCAGTTACTCGGGGAATGGCTACACCTTC.